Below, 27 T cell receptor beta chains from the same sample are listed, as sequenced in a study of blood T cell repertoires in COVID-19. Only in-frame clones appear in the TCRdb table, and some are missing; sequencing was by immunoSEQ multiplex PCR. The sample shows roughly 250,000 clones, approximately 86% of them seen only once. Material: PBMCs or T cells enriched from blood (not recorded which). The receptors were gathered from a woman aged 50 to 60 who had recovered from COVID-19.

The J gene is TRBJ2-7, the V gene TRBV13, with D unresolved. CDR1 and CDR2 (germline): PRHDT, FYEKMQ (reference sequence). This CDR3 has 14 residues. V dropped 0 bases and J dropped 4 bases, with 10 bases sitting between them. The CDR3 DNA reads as TGTGCCAGCAGCTTAGGGGCTAGAAGGTACGAGCAGTACTTC. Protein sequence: CASSLGARRYEQYF.

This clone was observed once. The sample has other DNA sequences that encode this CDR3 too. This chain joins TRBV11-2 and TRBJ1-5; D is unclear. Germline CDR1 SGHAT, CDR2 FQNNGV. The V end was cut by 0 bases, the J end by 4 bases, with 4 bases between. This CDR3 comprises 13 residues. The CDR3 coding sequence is TGTGCCAGCAGCTTAGAGAGTAATCAGCCCCAGCATTTT. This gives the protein CASSLESNQPQHF.

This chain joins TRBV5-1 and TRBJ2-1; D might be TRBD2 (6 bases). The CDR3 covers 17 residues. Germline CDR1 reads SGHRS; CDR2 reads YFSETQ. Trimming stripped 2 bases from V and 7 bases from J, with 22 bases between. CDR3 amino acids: CASSFRLIGGLGNEQFF. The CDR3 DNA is TGCGCCAGCAGCTTCCGACTGATCGGGGGATTAGGGAATGAGCAGTTCTTC.

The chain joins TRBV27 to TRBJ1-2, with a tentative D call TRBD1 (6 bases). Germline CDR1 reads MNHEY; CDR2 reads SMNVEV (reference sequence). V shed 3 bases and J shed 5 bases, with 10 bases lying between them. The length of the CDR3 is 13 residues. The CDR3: CASSLRGAYGYTF. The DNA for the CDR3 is TGTGCCAGCAGTTTGCGGGGGGCTTATGGCTACACCTTC.

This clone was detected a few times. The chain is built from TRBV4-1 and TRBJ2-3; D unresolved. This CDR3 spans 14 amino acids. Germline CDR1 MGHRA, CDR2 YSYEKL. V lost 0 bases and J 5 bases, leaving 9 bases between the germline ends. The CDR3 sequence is CASSQDINRDTQYF. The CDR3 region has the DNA TGCGCCAGCAGCCAAGATATAAACAGAGATACGCAGTATTTT.

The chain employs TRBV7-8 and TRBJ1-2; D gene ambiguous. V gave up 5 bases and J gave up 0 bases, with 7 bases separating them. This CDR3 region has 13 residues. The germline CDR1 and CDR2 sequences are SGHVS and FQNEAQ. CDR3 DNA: TGTGCCAGCAGCCAGGACTCTAACTATGGCTACACCTTC. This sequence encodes CASSQDSNYGYTF.

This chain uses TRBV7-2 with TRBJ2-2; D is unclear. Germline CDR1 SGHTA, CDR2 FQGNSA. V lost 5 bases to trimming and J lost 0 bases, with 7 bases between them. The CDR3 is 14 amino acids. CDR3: CASSDATNTGELFF. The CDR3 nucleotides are TGTGCCAGCAGCGATGCTACGAACACCGGGGAGCTGTTTTTT.

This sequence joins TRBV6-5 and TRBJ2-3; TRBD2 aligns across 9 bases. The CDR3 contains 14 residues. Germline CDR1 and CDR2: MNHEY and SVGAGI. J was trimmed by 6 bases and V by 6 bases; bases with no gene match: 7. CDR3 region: CASRIAGDSDTQYF. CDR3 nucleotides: TGTGCCAGCAGGATAGCGGGAGATTCCGATACGCAGTATTTT.

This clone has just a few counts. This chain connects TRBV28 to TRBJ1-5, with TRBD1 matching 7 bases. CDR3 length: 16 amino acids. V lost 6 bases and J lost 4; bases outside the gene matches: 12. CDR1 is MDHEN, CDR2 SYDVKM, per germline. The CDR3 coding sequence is TGTGCCAGCAGCCAACAGGGGTATCAGGGGAATCAGCCCCAGCATTTT. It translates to CASSQQGYQGNQPQHF.

The CDR3 loop is CASSIYTGGSLYEQFF. The CDR3 region has the DNA TGTGCCAGTAGTATATATACGGGAGGGTCTTTGTATGAGCAGTTCTTC. The V call is TRBV19, the J call TRBJ2-1, with 8 nucleotides matching TRBD2. Germline CDR1 reads LNHDA; CDR2 reads SQIVND (reference sequence). This CDR3 region has 16 residues. V shed 2 bases, J shed 8 bases, and the junction held 11 bases outside the gene matches.

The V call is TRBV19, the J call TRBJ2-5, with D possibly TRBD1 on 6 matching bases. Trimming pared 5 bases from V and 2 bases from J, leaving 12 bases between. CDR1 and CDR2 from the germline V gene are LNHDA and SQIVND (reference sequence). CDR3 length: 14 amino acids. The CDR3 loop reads CASSLNREQETQYF. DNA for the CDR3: TGTGCCAGTAGTCTAAACAGGGAGCAAGAGACCCAGTACTTC.

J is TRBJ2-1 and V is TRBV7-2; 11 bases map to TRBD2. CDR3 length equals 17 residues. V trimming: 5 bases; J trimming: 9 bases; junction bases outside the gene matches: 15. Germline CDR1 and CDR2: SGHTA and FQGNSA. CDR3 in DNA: TGTGCCAGCAGCCCGCGGGGGCTAGCGGGAGGAGGGGGTGAGCAGTTCTTC. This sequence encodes CASSPRGLAGGGGEQFF.

The CDR3 bases are TGCAGCGTTCGGACAGGGGTCGACTATGGCTACACCTTC. Its translation: CSVRTGVDYGYTF. This chain connects TRBV29-1 to TRBJ1-2; TRBD1 aligns across 9 bases. Losses at the gene ends were 5 bases for V and 3 bases for J; bases not matched to a gene: 4. The CDR3 loop spans 13 amino acids. Germline V gene sequence: CDR1 SQVTM, CDR2 ANQGSEA.

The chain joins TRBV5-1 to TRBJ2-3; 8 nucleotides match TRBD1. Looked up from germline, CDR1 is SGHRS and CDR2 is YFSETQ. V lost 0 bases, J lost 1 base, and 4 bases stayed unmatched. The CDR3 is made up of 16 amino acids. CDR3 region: CASSLELRGRTDTQYF. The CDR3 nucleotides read TGCGCCAGCAGCTTGGAACTCAGGGGGCGCACAGATACGCAGTATTTT.

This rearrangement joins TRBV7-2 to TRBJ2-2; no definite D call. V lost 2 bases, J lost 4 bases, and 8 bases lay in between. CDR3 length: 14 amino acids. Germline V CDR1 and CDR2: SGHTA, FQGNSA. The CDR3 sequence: CASSLRRVTGELFF. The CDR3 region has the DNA TGTGCCAGCAGCTTACGCCGAGTCACCGGGGAGCTGTTTTTT.

DNA of the CDR3: TGTGCCAGCAGCTCCGGGACTTTGAACACCGGGGAGCTGTTTTTT. Its translation: CASSSGTLNTGELFF. V usage is TRBV11-2 and J usage is TRBJ2-2; the D gene is possibly TRBD2 (6 bases). V was trimmed by 4 bases and J by 1 base, leaving 10 bases between them. This CDR3 is 15 amino acids long. The germline V gene encodes CDR1 SGHAT and CDR2 FQNNGV. Full variable domain (rest looked up from reference TRBV11-2 and TRBJ2-2): EAGVAQSPRYKIIEKRQSVAFWCNPISGHATLYWYQQILGQGPKLLIQFQNNGVVDDSQLPKDRFSAERLKGVDSTLKIQPAKLEDSAVYLCASSSGTLNTGELFFGEGSRLTVL.

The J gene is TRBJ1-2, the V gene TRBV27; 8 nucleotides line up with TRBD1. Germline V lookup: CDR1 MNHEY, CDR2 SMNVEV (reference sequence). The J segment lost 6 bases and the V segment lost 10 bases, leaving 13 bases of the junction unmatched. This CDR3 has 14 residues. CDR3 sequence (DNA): TGTGCCACCAGGGACAGGTCGCGAACGGATGGCTACACCTTC. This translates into CATRDRSRTDGYTF.

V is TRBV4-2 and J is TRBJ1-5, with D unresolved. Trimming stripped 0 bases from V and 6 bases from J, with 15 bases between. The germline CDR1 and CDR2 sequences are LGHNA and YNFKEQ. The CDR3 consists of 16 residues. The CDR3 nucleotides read TGTGCCAGCAGCCAAGATGGTTCGGGAGAAGGTCAGCCCCAGCATTTT. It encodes CASSQDGSGEGQPQHF.

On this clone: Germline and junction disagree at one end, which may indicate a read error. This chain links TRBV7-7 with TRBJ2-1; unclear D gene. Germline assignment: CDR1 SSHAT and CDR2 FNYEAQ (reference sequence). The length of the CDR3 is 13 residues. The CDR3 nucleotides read TGTGCTAGCAGCTTAAACGTAGCCGGTGAGCAGTTCTTC. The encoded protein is CASSLNVAGEQFF.

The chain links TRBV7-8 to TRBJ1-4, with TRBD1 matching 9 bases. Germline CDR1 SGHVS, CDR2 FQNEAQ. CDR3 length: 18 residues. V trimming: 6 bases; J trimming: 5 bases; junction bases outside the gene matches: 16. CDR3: CASSTPWPDRGPNEKLFF. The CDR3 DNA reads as TGTGCCAGCAGTACCCCCTGGCCGGACAGGGGACCGAATGAAAAACTGTTTTTT. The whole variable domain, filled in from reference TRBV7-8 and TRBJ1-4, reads GAGVSQSPRYKVAKRGQDVALRCDPISGHVSLFWYQQALGQGPEFLTYFQNEAQLDKSGLPSDRFFAERPEGSVSTLKIQRTQQEDSAVYLCASSTPWPDRGPNEKLFFGSGTQLSVL.

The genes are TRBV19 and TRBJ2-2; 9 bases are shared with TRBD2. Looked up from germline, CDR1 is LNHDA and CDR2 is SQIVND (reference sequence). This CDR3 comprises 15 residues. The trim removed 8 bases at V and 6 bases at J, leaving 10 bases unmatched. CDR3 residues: CASSRLAANSGELFF. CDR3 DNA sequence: TGTGCCAGTTCGCGACTAGCGGCGAATTCCGGGGAGCTGTTTTTT.

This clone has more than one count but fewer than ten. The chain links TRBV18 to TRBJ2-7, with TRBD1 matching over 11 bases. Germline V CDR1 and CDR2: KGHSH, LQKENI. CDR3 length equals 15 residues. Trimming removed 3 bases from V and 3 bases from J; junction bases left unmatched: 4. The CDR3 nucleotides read TGTGCCAGCTCACCCGTCGGGACAGGGGGCTACGAGCAGTACTTC. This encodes CASSPVGTGGYEQYF.

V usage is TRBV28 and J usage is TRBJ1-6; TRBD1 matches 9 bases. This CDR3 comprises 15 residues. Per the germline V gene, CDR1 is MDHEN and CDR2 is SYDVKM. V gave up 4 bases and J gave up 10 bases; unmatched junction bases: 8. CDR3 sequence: CASSSTGTGFSPLHF. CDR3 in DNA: TGTGCCAGCAGTTCAACCGGGACAGGGTTCTCACCCCTCCACTTT.

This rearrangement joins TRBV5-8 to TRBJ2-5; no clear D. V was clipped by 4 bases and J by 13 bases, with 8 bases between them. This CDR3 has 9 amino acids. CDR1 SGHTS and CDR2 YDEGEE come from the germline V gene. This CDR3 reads CASSPRWYF. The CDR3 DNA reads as TGTGCCAGCAGCCCCCGTTGGTACTTC. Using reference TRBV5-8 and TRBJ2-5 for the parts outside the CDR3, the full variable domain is EAGVTQSPTHLIKTRGQQATLRCSPISGHTSVYWYQQALGLGLQFLLWYDEGEERNRGNFPPRFSGRQFPNYSSELNVNALELEDSALYLCASSPRWYFGPGTRLLVL.

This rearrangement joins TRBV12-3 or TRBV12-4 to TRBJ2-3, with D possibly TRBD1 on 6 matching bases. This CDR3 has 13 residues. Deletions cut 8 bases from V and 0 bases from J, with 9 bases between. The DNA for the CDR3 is TGTGCCAGCGGAGGACAGAGCACAGATACGCAGTATTTT. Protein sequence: CASGGQSTDTQYF.

CDR3 bases: TGTGCCTGGAGTGGGGACAGGGGGAAAGAAGCTTTCTTT. Amino acid sequence: CAWSGDRGKEAFF. The rearrangement links TRBV30 to TRBJ1-1, with 11 nucleotides matching TRBD1. Trimming took 1 base from V and 8 from J; bases not matched to a gene: 3. CDR3 length: 13 amino acids. CDR1 GTSNPN and CDR2 SVGIG come from the germline V gene (reference sequence).

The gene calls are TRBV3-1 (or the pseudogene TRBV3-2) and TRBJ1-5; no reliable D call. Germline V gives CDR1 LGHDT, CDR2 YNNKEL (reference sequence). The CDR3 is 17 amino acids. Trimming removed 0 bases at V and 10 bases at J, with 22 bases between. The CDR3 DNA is TGTGCCAGCAGCCAAGAGTCTAACAGTTCAGCAATCAGCCCCCAGCATTTT. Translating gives CASSQESNSSAISPQHF.